This is a list of T cell receptor beta chains from one sample in a study of blood T cell repertoires in COVID-19. TCRdb's copy holds only in-frame clones and misses some; the assay was immunoSEQ multiplex PCR. The sample records about 250,000 clones, 85% to 90% being singletons. Sequenced material: PBMCs or T cells enriched from blood (not recorded which). The source of these receptors is a middle-aged man who had recovered from COVID-19. The CDR3 runs from the conserved cysteine through the conserved F or W.

>TRBV7-6|TRBJ2-5
CASSSTAGPVLGGTQYF
>TRBV10-3|TRBJ2-1
CAISETGGYQFF
>TRBV7-9|TRBJ1-3
CASSLVGFPVGDTIYF
>TRBV27|TRBJ2-7
CASSSSHEQYF
>TRBV5-6|TRBJ1-1
CASSHGTENTEAFF
>TRBV4-2|TRBJ2-5
CASSQVGAGLAQETQYF
>TRBV14|TRBJ1-1
CASSAQGAEAFF
>TRBV10-3|TRBJ2-7
CAAYGGGSSYEQYF
>TRBV18|TRBJ1-1
CASSPTREVTEAFF
>TRBV5-6|TRBJ2-3
CASSFRGANTDTQYF
>TRBV5-1|TRBJ2-1
CASSQLAGGPNEQFF
>TRBV6-4|TRBJ2-6
CASSDQAGAGANVLTF
>TRBV7-9|TRBJ2-1
CASRGRDSRNEQFF
>TRBV30|TRBJ1-6
CAWSPGIGNSPLHF
>TRBV12-5|TRBJ2-6
CASGSEGGVLTF
>TRBV3-1/TRBV3-2|TRBJ1-2
CASSQDGTSDRGSYGYTF
>TRBV5-1|TRBJ2-1
CASRRGGYNEQFF
>TRBV5-4|TRBJ2-1
CASSVGLAGVVNEQFF
>TRBV28|TRBJ1-2
CASSPPGTEGGYTF
>TRBV4-2|TRBJ2-7
CASSQELSGRPYEQYF
>TRBV10-3|TRBJ1-1
CAISELRQGGVNTEAFF
>TRBV18|TRBJ2-1
CASSPQGNEQFF
>TRBV5-8|TRBJ1-4
CASSLILARGLGNEKLFF